The 15 T cell receptor beta chains below all came from one sample that was sequenced in a study of blood T cell repertoires in COVID-19. Assay: immunoSEQ multiplex PCR; the TCRdb copy retains only in-frame clones and omits some. The sample contains around 200,000 clones, 70% to 90% of which appear only once. Sequenced: PBMCs or T cells enriched from blood (not recorded which). These receptors all come from a middle-aged man who had recovered from COVID-19.

The rearrangement links TRBV2 to TRBJ2-2, with a tentative D call TRBD2 (5 bases). The CDR3 loop spans 15 amino acids. V was cut by 5 bases and J by 2 bases, with 12 bases left in between. Germline V lookup: CDR1 SNHLY, CDR2 FYNNEI. CDR3 amino acids: CASSLDGGNTGELFF. The DNA of the CDR3 is TGTGCCAGCAGTCTCGACGGAGGCAACACCGGGGAGCTGTTTTTT.

This clone was counted at least ten times. This chain's CDR3 is CASSLSGTGVAEQYF. The CDR3 DNA follows: TGTGCCAGCAGTTTATCTGGGACAGGGGTGGCCGAGCAGTACTTC. V and J are TRBV27 and TRBJ2-7; 10 bases are a match to TRBD1. Trimming removed 0 bases from V and 6 bases from J; junction bases left unmatched: 5. The CDR3 covers 15 residues. CDR1 MNHEY and CDR2 SMNVEV come from the germline V gene (reference sequence).

The chain is built from TRBV19 and TRBJ1-2; the D gene is possibly TRBD1 (5 bases). Germline CDR1 LNHDA, CDR2 SQIVND (reference sequence). The CDR3 totals 12 residues. V was shortened by 6 bases and J by 4 bases, with 9 bases between the two germline ends. Here the CDR3 DNA reads TGTGCCAGTAGGTCGGGACTCTATGGCTACACCTTC. Protein product: CASRSGLYGYTF.

This clone was seen more than once but under ten times. The chain uses TRBV19 and TRBJ2-1; 9 bases are a match to TRBD2. The CDR3 has 15 amino acids. The J segment lost 9 bases and the V segment lost 10 bases, leaving 16 bases of the junction unmatched. Germline V gene lookup returns CDR1 LNHDA and CDR2 SQIVND (reference sequence). The chain's CDR3 is CATEIAGDLTGEQFF. In nucleotides, the CDR3 is TGTGCCACTGAGATAGCGGGAGATTTGACGGGTGAGCAGTTCTTC.

The chain carries TRBV2 and TRBJ1-6; 7 bases agree with TRBD1. V was pared by 4 bases and J by 4 bases, with 1 base of the junction left unmatched. This CDR3 has 14 residues. Germline CDR1 is SNHLY and CDR2 is FYNNEI. CDR3 sequence: CASSGQGYNSPLHF. The DNA of the CDR3 is TGTGCCAGCAGTGGACAGGGTTATAATTCACCCCTCCACTTT.

The CDR3 nucleotides are TGTGCCAGCAGCGTAGGAGGCCTCCCTGGGGGGGAGACCCAGTACTTC. This codes for CASSVGGLPGGETQYF. The chain joins TRBV9 to TRBJ2-5; TRBD2 is a possible D gene (6 bases). CDR1 is SGDLS and CDR2 is YYNGEE in the germline V gene. The CDR3 has 16 residues. The V and J ends lost 0 bases and 5 bases respectively, with 17 bases between them.

The J gene is TRBJ1-2, the V gene TRBV28; 8 bases map to TRBD1. Germline trimming cut 5 bases from V and 2 bases from J; bases unmatched to any gene: 7. Germline V lookup: CDR1 MDHEN, CDR2 SYDVKM. CDR3 length: 15 residues. The CDR3 spells CASSLDGTGNYGYTF. As DNA, the CDR3 is TGTGCCAGCAGTCTCGACGGGACAGGCAACTATGGCTACACCTTC.

The chain carries TRBV19 and TRBJ2-3; 13 bases align to TRBD2. Per germline, CDR1 LNHDA and CDR2 SQIVND (reference sequence). V shed 1 base, J shed 2 bases, and the junction held 6 bases outside the gene matches. This CDR3 comprises 18 residues. CDR3 in DNA: TGTGCCAGTAGTATAGTCCCCGGGACTAGCGGGACCACAGATACGCAGTATTTT. Translated, it gives CASSIVPGTSGTTDTQYF. Filled out from reference TRBV19 and TRBJ2-3, the complete variable domain reads DGGITQSPKYLFRKEGQNVTLSCEQNLNHDAMYWYRQDPGQGLRLIYYSQIVNDFQKGDIAEGYSVSREKKESFPLTVTSAQKNPTAFYLCASSIVPGTSGTTDTQYFGPGTRLTVL.

The rearrangement links TRBV18 to TRBJ2-3; D is ambiguous. CDR1 is KGHSH, CDR2 LQKENI, per germline. V dropped 1 base and J dropped 1 base, with 12 bases sitting between them. There are 16 residues in the CDR3. CDR3 sequence: CASSPQSRSRTDTQYF. The CDR3, as DNA: TGTGCCAGCTCACCACAGTCCAGAAGTCGCACAGATACGCAGTATTTT.

This sequence joins TRBV19 and TRBJ2-7; TRBD2 agrees at 9 bases. The CDR3 loop spans 14 amino acids. Germline lookup yields CDR1 LNHDA and CDR2 SQIVND (reference sequence). The trim removed 5 bases at V and 0 bases at J, leaving 2 bases unmatched. DNA of the CDR3: TGTGCCAGTAGTCCGGGACTAGCCTCCTACGAGCAGTACTTC. Its protein is CASSPGLASYEQYF.

This rearrangement joins TRBV18 to TRBJ1-5; D uncertain. Germline CDR1 is KGHSH and CDR2 is LQKENI. Trimming removed 3 bases from V and 10 bases from J, with 13 bases in between. There are 13 residues in the CDR3. The CDR3 region is CASSPGSDKPQHF. CDR3 nucleotides: TGTGCCAGCTCACCTGGGTCAGACAAACCCCAGCATTTT.

The genes are TRBV6-2 or TRBV6-3 and TRBJ2-3; tentatively, D is TRBD1 (6 bases). The germline gives CDR1 MNHEY, CDR2 SVGEGT. Trimming stripped 0 bases from V and 4 bases from J, with 8 bases between. The CDR3 is 14 amino acids. CDR3 in amino acids: CASSYSGAADTQYF. The CDR3 nucleotides are TGTGCCAGCAGTTACTCGGGGGCCGCAGATACGCAGTATTTT.

V gene TRBV2 combines with J gene TRBJ1-2; possible D gene TRBD1, 6 bases. The CDR3 runs to 15 residues. Germline values: CDR1 SNHLY, CDR2 FYNNEI. Trimming took 6 bases from V and 4 from J, leaving 18 bases between them. The CDR3 sequence is CASSKDVRDTYGYTF. CDR3 DNA sequence: TGTGCCAGCAGCAAAGATGTCCGGGACACCTATGGCTACACCTTC.

This clone was seen more than once but under ten times. CDR3 coding DNA: TGTGCCAGCAGCCCCGGGACAATGAACACCGGGGAGCTGTTTTTT. This sequence encodes CASSPGTMNTGELFF. V usage is TRBV7-3 and J usage is TRBJ2-2, with D possibly TRBD1 on 6 matching bases. Germline V gene lookup returns CDR1 SGHTA and CDR2 FQGTGA. V shed 5 bases and J shed 1 base, with 11 bases lying between them. CDR3 length equals 15 residues. The variable domain in full, with the rest retrieved from reference TRBV7-3 and TRBJ2-2, is GAGVSQTPSNKVTEKGKYVELRCDPISGHTALYWYRQSLGQGPEFLIYFQGTGAADDSGLPNDRFFAVRPEGSVSTLKIQRTERGDSAVYLCASSPGTMNTGELFFGEGSRLTVL.

The genes are TRBV6-1 and TRBJ1-5; unclear D gene. Germline lookup yields CDR1 MNHNS and CDR2 SASEGT. CDR3 size: 15 residues. Trimming removed 7 bases from V and 0 bases from J, with 13 bases in between. Written as DNA, the CDR3 is TGTGCCAGCACCCCGAGAGGCCCTAGCAATCAGCCCCAGCATTTT. Its protein is CASTPRGPSNQPQHF.